Following are 6 T cell receptor beta chains from one sample sequenced in a study of blood T cell repertoires in COVID-19. Repertoires were generated with immunoSEQ multiplex PCR, while TCRdb's copy carries only in-frame clones and drops some. The table has 190,000 or so clones, around 90% seen once. Source material: PBMCs or T cells enriched from blood (not recorded which). These receptors all stem from a woman in her 30s who had recovered from COVID-19.

This rearrangement joins TRBV19 to TRBJ1-2, with 7 bases identical to TRBD1. The CDR3 contains 12 residues. The germline CDR1 and CDR2 sequences are LNHDA and SQIVND (reference sequence). The trim removed 4 bases at V and 5 bases at J, leaving 1 base unmatched. The CDR3 here is CASSKTGYGYTF. CDR3 sequence (DNA): TGTGCCAGTAGTAAGACAGGGTATGGCTACACCTTC.

The rearrangement links TRBV24-1 to TRBJ1-3; D is possibly TRBD1 (6 bases). The ends were cut back, 8 bases at V and 5 bases at J, with 18 bases in the middle. CDR3 length equals 15 residues. Germline V gene sequence: CDR1 KGHDR, CDR2 SFDVKD. The CDR3 DNA follows: TGTGCCACCATTCTAAGCGGCCAGGGGCGAAACACCATATATTTT. Residues: CATILSGQGRNTIYF.

The chain links TRBV7-2 to TRBJ1-2; D is perhaps TRBD1 (6 bases). The V end lost 7 bases, the J end lost 2 bases, and 11 bases lay between the germline ends. Germline CDR1 SGHTA, CDR2 FQGNSA. The CDR3 is 13 residues long. CDR3 bases: TGTGCCAGCAATGTGGGGACAAACTATGGCTACACCTTC. Its protein product is CASNVGTNYGYTF. Based on the CDR3 plus reference TRBV7-2 and TRBJ1-2, the full variable domain is GAGVSQSPSNKVTEKGKDVELRCDPISGHTALYWYRQSLGQGLEFLIYFQGNSAPDKSGLPSDRFSAERTGGSVSTLTIQRTQQEDSAVYLCASNVGTNYGYTFGSGTRLTVV.

The V gene is TRBV19, the J gene TRBJ1-1; TRBD1 might be the D (6 bases). In germline, CDR1 is LNHDA, CDR2 SQIVND (reference sequence). The V end was cut by 1 base, the J end by 0 bases, with 15 bases between. The CDR3 length is 17 residues. DNA for the CDR3: TGTGCCAGTAGTATAGGTCTGGGGGGGCAGGTGAACACTGAAGCTTTCTTT. This sequence encodes CASSIGLGGQVNTEAFF.

The DNA for the CDR3 is TGCAGCGGCGGACAGCAGAACACTGAAGCTTTCTTT. Translating gives CSGGQQNTEAFF. This chain links TRBV29-1 with TRBJ1-1; a weak D match, TRBD1 (6 bases). The CDR3 runs to 12 residues. V was pared by 7 bases and J by 1 base, with 10 bases between. CDR1 and CDR2 from the germline V gene are SQVTM and ANQGSEA. Based on the CDR3 plus reference TRBV29-1 and TRBJ1-1, the full variable domain is SAVISQKPSRDICQRGTSLTIQCQVDSQVTMMFWYRQQPGQSLTLIATANQGSEATYESGFVIDKFPISRPNLTFSTLTVSNMSPEDSSIYLCSGGQQNTEAFFGQGTRLTVV.

The chain couples TRBV4-2 to TRBJ1-4, with 7 bases that match TRBD1. The germline gives CDR1 LGHNA, CDR2 YNFKEQ. Trimming cost V 2 bases and J 4 bases; bases outside gene matches: 4. The CDR3 length is 15 residues. CDR3 nucleotides: TGTGCCAGCAGCCAACCAACAGGGGTTAATGAAAAACTGTTTTTT. Its translation: CASSQPTGVNEKLFF.